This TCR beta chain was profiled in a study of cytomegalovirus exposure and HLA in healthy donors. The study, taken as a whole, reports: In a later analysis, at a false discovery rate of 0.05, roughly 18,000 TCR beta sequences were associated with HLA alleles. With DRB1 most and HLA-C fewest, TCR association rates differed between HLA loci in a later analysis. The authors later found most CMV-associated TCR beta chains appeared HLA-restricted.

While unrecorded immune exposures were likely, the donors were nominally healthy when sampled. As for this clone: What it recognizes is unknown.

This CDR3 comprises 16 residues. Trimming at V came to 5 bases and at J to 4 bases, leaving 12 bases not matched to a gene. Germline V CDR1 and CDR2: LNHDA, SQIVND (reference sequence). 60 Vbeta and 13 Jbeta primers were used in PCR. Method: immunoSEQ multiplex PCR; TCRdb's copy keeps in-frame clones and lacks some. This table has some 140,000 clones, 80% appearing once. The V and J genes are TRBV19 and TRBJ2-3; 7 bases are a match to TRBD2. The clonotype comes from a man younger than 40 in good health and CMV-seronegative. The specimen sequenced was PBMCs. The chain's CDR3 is CASSLLTSSIADTQYF. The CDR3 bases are TGTGCCAGTAGTCTCCTGACTAGCTCTATCGCAGATACGCAGTATTTT.